Each of the 5 T cell receptor beta chains below was sequenced from the same sample in a study of T cell responses to AZD1222 COVID-19 vaccine. Libraries were prepared by immunoSEQ multiplex PCR; TCRdb keeps only in-frame clonotypes and omits some of them. The table records under 300,000 clones, 85% to 95% of them present only once. The sequences come from peripheral blood, collected on day 0 of AZD1222 vaccination. These receptor sequences come from an adult in good health.

This clone was counted a single time. V gene TRBV10-3 combines with J gene TRBJ2-2; TRBD1 or TRBD2 may be the D gene (5 bases each). This CDR3 is built from 16 residues. Germline V CDR1 and CDR2: ENHRY, SYGVKD. The V gene lost 8 bases and the J gene lost 4 bases, with 20 bases spanning the gap. The CDR3 region is CAIFTGSTGGTGELFF. The DNA of the CDR3 is TGTGCCATCTTTACCGGGTCCACTGGGGGCACCGGGGAGCTGTTTTTT.

This clone was recorded once. CDR3 region: CASSHRELGGNEQYF. CDR3 nucleotide sequence: TGCGCCAGCAGCCACCGGGAATTAGGGGGCAACGAGCAGTACTTC. The genes are TRBV5-1 and TRBJ2-7; TRBD1 aligns across 7 bases. The V gene's germline CDR1 is SGHRS and CDR2 YFSETQ. V gave up 4 bases and J gave up 5 bases; unmatched junction bases: 12. The CDR3 is 15 residues long.

The chain recombines TRBV28 with TRBJ1-1; TRBD1 is a possible D gene (6 bases). CDR1 and CDR2 from the germline V gene are MDHEN and SYDVKM. The CDR3 covers 13 residues. The ends were cut back, 8 bases at V and 3 bases at J, with 13 bases in the middle. The CDR3 loop reads CASEDRPYTEAFF. CDR3 DNA sequence: TGTGCCAGCGAGGACAGACCCTACACTGAAGCTTTCTTT.

The CDR3 here is CASSQDGGGADTQYF. CDR3 coding DNA: TGCGCCAGCAGCCAAGATGGGGGGGGTGCAGATACGCAGTATTTT. The chain uses TRBV4-3 and TRBJ2-3, with 7 positions matching TRBD2. V was pared by 0 bases and J by 4 bases, with 4 bases of the junction left unmatched. Germline CDR1 is LGHNA and CDR2 is YSLEER. The CDR3 contains 15 residues.

The V gene is TRBV6-2 or TRBV6-3, the J gene TRBJ1-4, with D uncertain. V was shortened by 3 bases and J by 0 bases, with 23 bases between the two germline ends. Germline lookup yields CDR1 MNHEY and CDR2 SVGEGT. This CDR3 has 20 residues. CDR3 in amino acids: CASSYRLRWARTSTNEKLFF. CDR3 coding DNA: TGTGCCAGCAGTTATCGGCTCCGGTGGGCACGCACATCAACTAATGAAAAACTGTTTTTT.